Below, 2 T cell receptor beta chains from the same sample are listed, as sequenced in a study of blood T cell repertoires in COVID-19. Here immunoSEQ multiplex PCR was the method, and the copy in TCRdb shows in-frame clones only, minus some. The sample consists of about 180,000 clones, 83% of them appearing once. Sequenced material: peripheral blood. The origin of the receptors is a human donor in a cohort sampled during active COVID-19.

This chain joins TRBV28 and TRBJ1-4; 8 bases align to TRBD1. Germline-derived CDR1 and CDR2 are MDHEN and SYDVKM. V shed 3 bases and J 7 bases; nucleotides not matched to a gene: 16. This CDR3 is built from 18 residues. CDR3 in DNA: TGTGCCAGCAGTTTTCAGAGGACAGGGAGTCCGGGAAGTGAAAAACTGTTTTTT. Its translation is CASSFQRTGSPGSEKLFF.

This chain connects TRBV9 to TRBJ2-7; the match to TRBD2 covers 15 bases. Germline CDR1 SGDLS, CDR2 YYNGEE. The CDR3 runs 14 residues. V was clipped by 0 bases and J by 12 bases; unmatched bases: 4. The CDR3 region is CASSVGGTSGRLYF. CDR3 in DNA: TGTGCCAGCAGCGTAGGAGGGACTAGCGGGAGGCTGTACTTC. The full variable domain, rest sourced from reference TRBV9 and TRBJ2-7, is DSGVTQTPKHLITATGQRVTLRCSPRSGDLSVYWYQQSLDQGLQFLIQYYNGEERAKGNILERFSAQQFPDLHSELNLSSLELGDSALYFCASSVGGTSGRLYFGPGTRLTVT.